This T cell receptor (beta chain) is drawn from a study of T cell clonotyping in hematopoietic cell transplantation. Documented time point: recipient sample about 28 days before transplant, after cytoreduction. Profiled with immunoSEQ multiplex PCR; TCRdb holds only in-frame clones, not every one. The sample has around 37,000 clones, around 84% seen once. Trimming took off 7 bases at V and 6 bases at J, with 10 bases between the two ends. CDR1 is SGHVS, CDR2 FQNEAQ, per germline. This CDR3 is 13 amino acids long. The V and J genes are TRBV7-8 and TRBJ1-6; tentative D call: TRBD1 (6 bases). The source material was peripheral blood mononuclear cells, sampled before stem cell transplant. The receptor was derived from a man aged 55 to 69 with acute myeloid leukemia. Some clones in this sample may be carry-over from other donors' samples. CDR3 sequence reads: CASMDRINSPLHF. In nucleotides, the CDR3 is TGTGCCAGCATGGACAGAATTAATTCACCCCTCCACTTT.